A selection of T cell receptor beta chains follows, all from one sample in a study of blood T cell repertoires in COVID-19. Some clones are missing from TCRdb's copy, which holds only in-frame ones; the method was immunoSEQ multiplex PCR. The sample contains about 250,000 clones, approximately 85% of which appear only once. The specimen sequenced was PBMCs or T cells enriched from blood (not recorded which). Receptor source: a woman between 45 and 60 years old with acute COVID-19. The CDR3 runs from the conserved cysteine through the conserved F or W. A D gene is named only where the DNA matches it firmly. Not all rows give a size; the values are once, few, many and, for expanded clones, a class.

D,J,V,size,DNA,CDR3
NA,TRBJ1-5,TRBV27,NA,TGTGCCAGCAGAAGCACCTATAGCAATCAGCCCCAGCATTTT,CASRSTYSNQPQHF
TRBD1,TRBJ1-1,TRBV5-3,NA,TGTGCCAGACCGGAGGGACAGTTGAACACTGAAGCTTTCTTT,CARPEGQLNTEAFF
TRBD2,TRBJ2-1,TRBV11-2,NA,TGTGCCAGCAGCAAAAGCGGGACCTCCTACAATGAGCAGTTCTTC,CASSKSGTSYNEQFF
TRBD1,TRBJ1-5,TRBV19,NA,TGTGCCACAGGGGACAGGGGGCAAGGGAATCAGCCCCAGCATTTT,CATGDRGQGNQPQHF
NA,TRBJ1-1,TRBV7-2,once,TGTGCCAGCAGCTCCTCTCGGGGGGGTAGCACTGAAGCTTTCTTT,CASSSSRGGSTEAFF
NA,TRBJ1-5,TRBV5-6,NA,TGTGCCAGCAGCTCGGGATTCGGGCCCCAGCATTTT,CASSSGFGPQHF
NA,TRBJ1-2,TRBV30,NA,TGTGCCTGGAGTGTTGCAGGGTTTAACTATGGCTACACCTTC,CAWSVAGFNYGYTF
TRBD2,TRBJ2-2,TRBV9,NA,TGTGCCAGCAGCGATAGCGGGGGGGCCAGATTCGGCACCGGGGAGCTGTTTTTT,CASSDSGGARFGTGELFF
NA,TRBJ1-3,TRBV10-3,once,TGTGCCATCACCGGTGGAAACACCATATATTTT,CAITGGNTIYF
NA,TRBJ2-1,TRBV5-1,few,TGCGCCAGCAGCTTGGCCCTCGATGAGCAGTTCTTC,CASSLALDEQFF
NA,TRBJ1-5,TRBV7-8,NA,TGTGCCAGCAGCTCCGACAGGCTTTTTGGCAATCAGCCCCAGCATTTT,CASSSDRLFGNQPQHF
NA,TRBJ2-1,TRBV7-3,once,TGTGCCAGCAGTCGGGACTCCCTCTACAATGAGCAGTTCTTC,CASSRDSLYNEQFF
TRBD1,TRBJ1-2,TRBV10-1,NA,TGCGCCAGCAGTGAGTCTACGGGACAGGGGAATTATGCTAACTATGGCTACACCTTC,CASSESTGQGNYANYGYTF
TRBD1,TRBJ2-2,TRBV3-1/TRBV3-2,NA,TGTGCCAGCAGCCAACAGGGGGCCACCGGGGAGCTGTTTTTT,CASSQQGATGELFF
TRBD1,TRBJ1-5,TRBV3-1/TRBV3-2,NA,TGTGCCAGCAGCCCGGGGACAGGGAATCAGCCCCAGCATTTT,CASSPGTGNQPQHF
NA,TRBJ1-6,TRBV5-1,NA,TGCGCCAGCACCCCCGAGGCCGCCTCTAGGAATTCACCCCTCCACTTT,CASTPEAASRNSPLHF
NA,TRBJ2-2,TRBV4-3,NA,TGCGCCAGCAGCCAAGTCAGCACCGGGGAGCTGTTTTTT,CASSQVSTGELFF
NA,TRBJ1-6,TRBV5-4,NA,TGTGCCAGCAGCTTGGCAGGGATTACCCTCCACTTT,CASSLAGITLHF
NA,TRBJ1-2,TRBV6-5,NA,TGTGCCAGCGGTTCGGGGGTGACTGCTCACTATGGCTACACCTTC,CASGSGVTAHYGYTF
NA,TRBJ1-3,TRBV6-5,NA,TGTGCCAGCAGTTCCGTAGACAGGCCAGGAAACACCATATATTTT,CASSSVDRPGNTIYF
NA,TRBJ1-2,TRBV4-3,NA,TGCGCCAGCAGCCAAAGGGTTCTACAGGACGGCTACACCTTC,CASSQRVLQDGYTF
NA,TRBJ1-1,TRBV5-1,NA,TGCGCCAGCAGCCCTTCCGACAGCCTCGGTACTGAAGCTTTCTTT,CASSPSDSLGTEAFF
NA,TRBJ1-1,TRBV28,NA,TGTGCCAGCAGTTTAACACAGGGGAACACTGAAGCTTTCTTT,CASSLTQGNTEAFF
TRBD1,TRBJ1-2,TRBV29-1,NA,TGCAGCGTTCAGGGGGCGCGGTATGGCTACACCTTC,CSVQGARYGYTF
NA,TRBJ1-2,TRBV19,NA,TGTGCCAGTAGGGAGACAGAGTTCTATGGCTACACCTTC,CASRETEFYGYTF
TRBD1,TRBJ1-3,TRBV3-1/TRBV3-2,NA,TGTGCCAGCAGCCAGGGACAGGGGACGGCTCACACCATATATTTT,CASSQGQGTAHTIYF
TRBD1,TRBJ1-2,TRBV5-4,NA,TGTGCCAGCAGCTCCACGGGACAGGGTCTGGGAGATGGCTACACCTTC,CASSSTGQGLGDGYTF
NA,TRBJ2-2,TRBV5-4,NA,TGTGCCAGCAGCTCCGACGCGCGGGGACGGGCCACCGGGGAGCTGTTTTTT,CASSSDARGRATGELFF
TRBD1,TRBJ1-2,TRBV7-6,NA,TGTGCCAGCAGCCCGGGACAGATCTATGGCTACACCTTC,CASSPGQIYGYTF